This T cell receptor (beta chain) comes out of a study of T cells in Graves' hyperthyroidism and ophthalmopathy. Study-wide results and caveats: Among clonotypes expanded in thyroid above 0.001, most were also found in blood.

TCR beta CDR3 regions were amplified from RNA transcripts. In the first-round RT-PCR of the TCR CDR3, the HTBI primer set was used. Each CDR3 protein is one row after TCRdb ran MiXCR on the multiplex PCR reads. The data contain about 52,000 distinct CDR3 sequences, approximately 52% of them singletons. For this clonotype: The antigen is not known.

A NOSPECS grade of at least 4, a Clinical Activity Score of at least 3 and duration under 3 months were recorded in ophthalmopathy patients. Each diagnosis was grounded in clinical symptoms, serum thyroxine and TRAb, thyroid ultrasound, and orbital computed tomography. V lost 2 bases to trimming and J lost 5 bases; unmatched junction nucleotides: 6. The germline V gene has CDR1 SGHTA and CDR2 FQGTGA. The CDR3 length is 15 residues. The source is a woman in her fifties or sixties with Graves' ophthalmopathy. This chain connects TRBV7-3 to TRBJ2-5, with 9 bases fitting TRBD2. Sequenced sample: blood. Here the CDR3 DNA reads TGTGCCAGCAGCTTAGCGGGGGGGCCCTATGAGACCCAGTACTTC. Its protein is CASSLAGGPYETQYF.